This passage covers 32 T cell receptor beta chains from one sample sequenced in a study of blood T cells in healthy people across ages. Using a J-beta primer mix together with a sample-barcoded 5' primer, a second PCR was run for about 6 to 11 cycles. TCRdb redid the calling of the 5' RACE reads with MiXCR, one entry per CDR3 protein. Among about 780,000 distinct CDR3 sequences listed, about 26% were seen once. The same data also contributed to another study, on T cells of mothers and their children.

The sequencing input was blood. These receptors were taken from a boy aged 10-17 years in good health.

This clonotype has a single count. The chain carries TRBV12-3 or TRBV12-4 and TRBJ2-2; tentative D call: TRBD1 (6 bases). The CDR3 consists of 15 residues. The V end lost 5 bases, the J end lost 5 bases, and 15 bases lay between the germline ends. DNA for the CDR3: TGTGCCAGCAGTCCCCGCTGGCAGGGGACCGGGGAGCTGTTTTTT. It translates to CASSPRWQGTGELFF.

This clonotype was seen a handful of times. The genes are TRBV7-3 and TRBJ1-6; no clear D gene. Trimming shortened V by 2 bases and J by 3 bases, and 8 bases separated the two germline ends. This CDR3 has 15 residues. CDR1 SGHTA and CDR2 FQGTGA come from the germline V gene. For the CDR3, the DNA is TGTGCCAGCAGCTTAGGCGGCCTCTATAATTCACCCCTCCACTTT. Protein: CASSLGGLYNSPLHF.

This clonotype was observed a handful of times. The chain couples TRBV2 to TRBJ1-3; TRBD1 matches 8 bases. Germline V gives CDR1 SNHLY, CDR2 FYNNEI. The CDR3 has 17 residues. V was clipped by 2 bases and J by 0 bases; unmatched bases: 6. CDR3 DNA sequence: TGTGCCAGCAGTGAATTTGGGACAGGAAACTCTGGAAACACCATATATTTT. Translation gives CASSEFGTGNSGNTIYF.

This chain uses TRBV7-2 with TRBJ2-7; D unclear. Germline V gives CDR1 SGHTA, CDR2 FQGNSA. Deletions cut 3 bases from V and 0 bases from J, with 15 bases between. CDR3 length equals 16 residues. The CDR3 bases are TGTGCCAGCAGCTTTTCAGGCAGGCTTAACTCCTACGAGCAGTACTTC. Translated, it gives CASSFSGRLNSYEQYF.

The chain carries TRBV12-3 or TRBV12-4 and TRBJ1-6, with D tentatively TRBD1 (5 bases). The V and J ends lost 4 bases and 13 bases respectively, with 8 bases between them. This CDR3 contains 11 residues. CDR3: CASSSGFPLHF. As DNA, the CDR3 is TGTGCCAGCAGTTCAGGGTTTCCCCTCCACTTT.

In this sample, this clonotype turned up a few times. This rearrangement joins TRBV29-1 to TRBJ1-1, with D hard to call. With 7 bases removed from V and 1 base from J, the gap between germline ends came to 7 bases. The CDR3 length is 11 residues. CDR1 is SQVTM, CDR2 ANQGSEA, per germline. DNA of the CDR3: TGCAGCGGCCGGAGGAACACTGAAGCTTTCTTT. It yields the protein CSGRRNTEAFF.

V and J are TRBV28 and TRBJ2-7; 12 positions match TRBD2. The CDR3 spans 16 residues. Germline V gene sequence: CDR1 MDHEN, CDR2 SYDVKM. Trimming at V came to 3 bases and at J to 2 bases, leaving 5 bases not matched to a gene. CDR3 loop: CASSFKTSGGPYEQYF. CDR3 bases: TGTGCCAGCAGTTTCAAGACTAGCGGGGGCCCCTACGAGCAGTACTTC. Together with reference TRBV28 and TRBJ2-7, the CDR3 gives the full variable domain: DVKVTQSSRYLVKRTGEKVFLECVQDMDHENMFWYRQDPGLGLRLIYFSYDVKMKEKGDIPEGYSVSREKKERFSLILESASTNQTSMYLCASSFKTSGGPYEQYFGPGTRLTVT.

This clonotype was detected only a few times. The junction shows a germline mismatch at one end, possibly a read error. This rearrangement joins TRBV5-1 to TRBJ2-1; 7 nucleotides match TRBD2. There are 16 residues in the CDR3. Germline lookup yields CDR1 SGHRS and CDR2 YFSETQ. Here the CDR3 DNA reads TGCGCCAGCAGACCGCAGCCCGCGGGGGTAGGTAATGAGCGGTTCTTC. It yields the protein CASRPQPAGVGNERFF.

This clonotype was counted a few times. The gene calls are TRBV12-3 or TRBV12-4 and TRBJ2-5, with D unclear. The CDR3 totals 13 residues. V was pared by 3 bases and J by 5 bases, with 10 bases between. DNA for the CDR3: TGTGCCAGCAGTTTTCAGGTGGCGGAGACCCAGTACTTC. It encodes CASSFQVAETQYF.

V and J are TRBV25-1 and TRBJ1-4, with D perhaps TRBD1 (5 bases). Trimming took off 3 bases at V and 5 bases at J, with 16 bases between the two ends. CDR3 length: 16 residues. Germline V CDR1 and CDR2: MGHDK, SYGVNS. This chain's CDR3 is CASSDPGEGRNEKLFF. The CDR3 nucleotides read TGTGCCAGCAGTGACCCGGGGGAGGGGAGAAATGAAAAACTGTTTTTT.

This clonotype was seen a handful of times. The chain carries TRBV7-9 and TRBJ1-2; maybe TRBD1 (6 bases). Deletions cut 5 bases from V and 5 bases from J, with 18 bases between. The CDR3 sequence is 15 residues long. The germline V gene encodes CDR1 SEHNR and CDR2 FQNEAQ (reference sequence). CDR3 residues: CASSARTVEVYGYTF. Here the CDR3 DNA reads TGTGCCAGCAGCGCCCGGACAGTTGAAGTTTATGGCTACACCTTC.

The chain combines TRBV28 with TRBJ2-7; TRBD1 matches 7 bases. The CDR3 runs 14 residues. The V gene's germline CDR1 is MDHEN and CDR2 SYDVKM. V was clipped by 3 bases and J by 2 bases; unmatched bases: 4. The CDR3 spells CASSFEGAAYEQYF. The CDR3 DNA reads TGTGCCAGCAGTTTCGAGGGGGCAGCCTACGAGCAGTACTTC.

This clonotype was recorded once. Mismatch with germline at one junction end may stem from a read error. The chain uses TRBV6-1 and TRBJ2-2; D call uncertain. CDR3 length: 12 residues. Germline V gene data show CDR1 as MNHNS and CDR2 as SASEGT. The chain's CDR3 is CAGSGWAGELFF. CDR3 sequence (DNA): TGTGCCGGCAGTGGTTGGGCCGGGGAGCTGTTTTTT.

The rearrangement links TRBV3-1 to TRBJ2-5, with 14 bases lining up with TRBD2. The DNA end lines up better with TRBJ2-1; the J call may be wrong. In germline, CDR1 is LGHDT, CDR2 YNNKEL (reference sequence). The CDR3 contains 17 residues. In DNA, the CDR3 is TGTGCCAGCAGCCACTCCGGGACTAGCGGGGGAGCCGGAGGGCAGTTCTTC. Protein product: CASSHSGTSGGAGGQFF.

The chain employs TRBV28 and TRBJ2-1; the match to TRBD2 covers 10 bases. The J call may be incorrect, as the DNA end agrees better with TRBJ2-7. Germline CDR1 reads MDHEN; CDR2 reads SYDVKM. The CDR3 covers 16 residues. The CDR3 DNA reads as TGTGCCAGCAGTTTCGAACTAGCGGGACTGTCCTACGAGCAGTACTTC. Its protein product is CASSFELAGLSYEQYF.

This clonotype has just a few counts. The gene calls are TRBV11-2 and TRBJ2-5, with D tentatively TRBD1 or TRBD2 (5 bases each). Near its end, the DNA agrees better with TRBJ2-1, so the J call may be wrong. CDR1 SGHAT and CDR2 FQNNGV come from the germline V gene. The CDR3 is 15 amino acids. The CDR3 loop reads CASSEGTGPYNEQFF. Here the CDR3 DNA reads TGTGCCAGCAGCGAAGGGACGGGCCCCTACAATGAGCAGTTCTTC.

The sample holds a few counts of this clonotype. The rearrangement links TRBV28 to TRBJ2-7, with 15 bases aligning to TRBD2. The ends lost 3 bases at V and 2 bases at J; junction bases unmatched: 11. CDR1 and CDR2 (germline): MDHEN, SYDVKM. The CDR3 is made up of 19 amino acids. CDR3 protein: CASSFRTSGGAESAYEQYF. The CDR3 region has the DNA TGTGCCAGCAGTTTTCGGACTAGCGGGGGGGCCGAGTCGGCCTACGAGCAGTACTTC.

This chain connects TRBV6-5 to TRBJ2-2, with 8 nucleotides matching TRBD2. Germline V lookup: CDR1 MNHEY, CDR2 SVGAGI. The CDR3 covers 13 residues. After removal of 10 bases from V and 6 bases from J, the junction contained 7 bases not matched to a gene. CDR3 loop: CATQRGSAGELFF. The CDR3 DNA follows: TGTGCCACCCAGCGGGGGTCGGCCGGGGAGCTGTTTTTT.

This chain links TRBV3-1 with TRBJ1-2; unclear D gene. Trimming stripped 3 bases from V and 2 bases from J, with 10 bases between. The CDR3 contains 14 residues. Per the germline V gene, CDR1 is LGHDT and CDR2 is YNNKEL (reference sequence). The CDR3: CASSQGSANYGYTF. The CDR3 DNA is TGTGCCAGCAGCCAGGGGTCAGCGAACTATGGCTACACCTTC.

This clonotype has only a few counts. The chain has TRBV27 and TRBJ2-7, with a possible D match to TRBD2 (5 bases). Trimming left V 5 bases short and J 3 bases short, with 14 bases between. Per the germline V gene, CDR1 is MNHEY and CDR2 is SMNVEV (reference sequence). This CDR3 has 14 amino acids. The CDR3 bases are TGTGCCAGCAGTCGCGCGGAGGCTTTCTACGAGCAGTACTTC. The encoded protein is CASSRAEAFYEQYF.

V gene TRBV2 combines with J gene TRBJ1-4; D is unclear. The CDR3 extends over 19 amino acids. Trimming shortened V by 3 bases and J by 0 bases, and 20 bases separated the two germline ends. CDR1 is SNHLY, CDR2 FYNNEI, per germline. CDR3 residues: CASSDPPEGSPATNEKLFF. CDR3 coding DNA: TGTGCCAGCAGTGACCCCCCGGAGGGCTCACCAGCAACTAATGAAAAACTGTTTTTT. The full variable domain, completed using reference TRBV2 and TRBJ1-4, is EPEVTQTPSHQVTQMGQEVILRCVPISNHLYFYWYRQILGQKVEFLVSFYNNEISEKSEIFDDQFSVERPDGSNFTLKIRSTKLEDSAMYFCASSDPPEGSPATNEKLFFGSGTQLSVL.

The V call is TRBV5-1, the J call TRBJ2-5; 8 bases map to TRBD1. The end of the DNA aligns better with TRBJ2-7, so the J call may be wrong. The germline CDR1 and CDR2 sequences are SGHRS and YFSETQ. The CDR3 has 15 residues. Here the CDR3 DNA reads TGCGCCAGCAACTGGAGGGGGACAGGATTATTCGAGCAGTACTTC. As protein: CASNWRGTGLFEQYF.

This clonotype was observed a handful of times. The V and J genes are TRBV20-1 and TRBJ2-7; D not certain. Per germline, CDR1 DFQATT and CDR2 SNEGSKA (reference sequence). Deletions cut 2 bases from V and 0 bases from J, with 11 bases between. This CDR3 has 14 amino acids. The CDR3 reads CSARPDSSSYEQYF. The DNA for the CDR3 is TGCAGTGCTAGACCTGACTCAAGCTCCTACGAGCAGTACTTC.

The V gene is TRBV21-1, the J gene TRBJ2-7; the D call in the table, TRBD1, was not verified against the DNA. TRBV21-1 is classified as a pseudogene. The CDR3 extends over 17 amino acids. CDR3 sequence: CASSAAGGRLTSYEQYF. CDR3 sequence (DNA): TGTGCCAGCAGCGCAGCGGGGGGCAGGTTGACCTCCTACGAGCAGTACTTC.

This clonotype has only a few counts. The V and J genes are TRBV12-3 or TRBV12-4 and TRBJ2-7; D may match TRBD1 or TRBD2 (5 bases each). This CDR3 region has 14 residues. V was shortened by 4 bases and J by 2 bases, with 12 bases between the two germline ends. The CDR3 region is CASSWGSSAYEQYF. Here the CDR3 DNA reads TGTGCCAGCAGTTGGGGGAGCTCTGCCTACGAGCAGTACTTC.

This clonotype appeared a few times. The chain has TRBV19 and TRBJ2-1, with 12 nucleotides matching TRBD1. The CDR3 sequence is 16 residues long. In germline, CDR1 is LNHDA, CDR2 SQIVND (reference sequence). The J segment lost 8 bases and the V segment lost 5 bases, leaving 10 bases of the junction unmatched. The CDR3 loop is CASSSPGTGGMDEQFF. CDR3 sequence (DNA): TGTGCCAGTAGTTCACCCGGGACAGGGGGCATGGATGAGCAGTTCTTC.

The sample holds a few counts of this clonotype. The DNA of the CDR3 is TGTGCCAGCAGCTTAGTAGCGCCGCAGGGTTTAGGACCCCTCCACTTT. Its protein is CASSLVAPQGLGPLHF. The gene calls are TRBV7-9 and TRBJ1-6; TRBD1 is a possible D gene (5 bases). This CDR3 region has 16 residues. The germline CDR1 and CDR2 sequences are SEHNR and FQNEAQ (reference sequence). V dropped 1 base and J dropped 12 bases, with 19 bases sitting between them.

This clonotype has a handful of counts. The chain couples TRBV9 to TRBJ2-3, with TRBD1 matching over 7 bases. This CDR3 spans 16 amino acids. CDR1 and CDR2 from the germline V gene are SGDLS and YYNGEE. J lost 3 bases, V lost 4 bases, and 11 bases had no gene match. The CDR3 nucleotides are TGTGCCAGCAGCTTCCCGGTGGGACAGCCTACAGATACGCAGTATTTT. Its translation is CASSFPVGQPTDTQYF.

This clonotype has only a few counts. J is TRBJ2-5 and V is TRBV11-2; 7 bases fit TRBD1. With the DNA end fitting TRBJ2-1 better, the J assignment may be wrong. The CDR3 totals 13 residues. The V gene's germline CDR1 is SGHAT and CDR2 FQNNGV. For the CDR3, the DNA is TGTGCCAGCTGTGGACAGGATTGCAATGAGCAGTTCTTC. Its translation: CASCGQDCNEQFF.

V is TRBV18 and J is TRBJ1-1, with D perhaps TRBD1 (6 bases). This CDR3 has 16 amino acids. CDR1 KGHSH and CDR2 LQKENI come from the germline V gene. V lost 5 bases and J lost 4, with 20 bases in between. This chain's CDR3 is CASSSYLLGAGTEAFF. The CDR3 nucleotides are TGTGCCAGCTCATCCTACCTCTTGGGGGCTGGCACTGAAGCTTTCTTT.

The chain recombines TRBV7-9 with TRBJ1-4; 8 bases map to TRBD1. V dropped 4 bases and J dropped 3; count of bases not matched to a gene: 7. CDR1 is SEHNR and CDR2 is FQNEAQ in the germline V gene (reference sequence). The CDR3 sequence is 16 residues long. The CDR3 sequence is CASSSGTGFPNEKLFF. CDR3 nucleotide sequence: TGTGCCAGCAGCTCCGGGACAGGATTCCCTAATGAAAAACTGTTTTTT.

This chain joins TRBV6-1 and TRBJ2-6; TRBD2 is a possible D gene (5 bases). Germline CDR1 is MNHNS and CDR2 is SASEGT. CDR3 length: 18 amino acids. V lost 5 bases and J lost 0, with 17 bases in between. The CDR3 DNA is TGTGCCAGCAGTCAGGAGGCTCCACCTCTCTCTGGGGCCAACGTCCTGACTTTC. Amino acids: CASSQEAPPLSGANVLTF.